This T cell receptor (delta chain) comes out of a study of Vδ1+ human thymocytes. RNA was extracted from the cells and then reverse transcribed. Multiplex PCR used pooled V-gene forward primers and a constant-region reverse primer to amplify CDR3s. TCRdb called clones from the multiplex PCR reads again using CATT. The table records under 85,000 delta-chain clones, more than 30% of them present only once. The V gene end was trimmed by 2 bases and the J gene end by 3 bases; junction bases not matched to a gene: 15. The CDR3 consists of 19 residues. The germline CDR1 and CDR2 sequences are TSWWSYY and QGS. This clone was observed a single time. Its antigen is not known. Broader study findings: TRD repertoires were essentially private, unlike widely shared TRG clonotypes. Thymic TRG and TRD repertoires appeared highly polyclonal. Despite high sort purity, roughly 19% of thymic T cell receptor delta sequences were Vdelta2.

After alphabeta T cell depletion, CD3+ Vdelta1+ Vdelta2- thymocytes were sorted. This sequence originates from a boy younger than two who had congenital heart surgery. Material: Vdelta1+ gamma-delta thymocytes from the thymus. Regarding subset: FACS-sorted CD3+ TCRalphabeta- TCRVdelta1+ TCRVdelta2- thymocytes. This chain connects TRDV1 to TRDJ1; TRDD3 aligns across 10 bases. The CDR3, as DNA: TGTGCTCTTGGGGAAGATAACTTCCCAGGGGGGGGATACGCCGATAAACTCATCTTT. Residues: CALGEDNFPGGGYADKLIF.